The next 19 T cell receptor beta chains were all read from a single sample in a study of cytotoxic CD8 clonotypes in ibrutinib-treated CLL. The data were produced by immunoSEQ multiplex PCR, yet TCRdb's version contains in-frame clones alone and is incomplete. The data show about 14,000 clones, around 60% seen once. The sample was PBMCs, taken before ibrutinib treatment. The source of these receptors is a human donor with chronic lymphocytic leukemia.

The gene calls are TRBV4-2 and TRBJ1-1, with 9 positions matching TRBD1. The V gene end was trimmed by 5 bases and the J gene end by 0 bases; junction bases not matched to a gene: 4. Germline V CDR1 and CDR2: LGHNA, YNFKEQ. There are 15 residues in the CDR3. Written as DNA, the CDR3 is TGTGCCAGCAGCTTGGACAGGGGAATGAACACTGAAGCTTTCTTT. Translation gives CASSLDRGMNTEAFF.

This clone is medium-sized by share. CDR3 amino acids: CASSSQLRETQYF. The CDR3 coding sequence is TGTGCCAGCAGCTCCCAACTTAGGGAGACCCAGTACTTC. This chain links TRBV7-9 with TRBJ2-5; D gene ambiguous. The germline gives CDR1 SEHNR, CDR2 FQNEAQ (reference sequence). V gave up 4 bases and J gave up 5 bases, with 11 bases separating them. The CDR3 has 13 amino acids.

Sample share makes this clone medium-sized (0.01 to 0.1%). The CDR3 is CASSASASYQPQHF. CDR3 DNA sequence: TGCGCCAGCAGTGCCTCAGCATCGTATCAGCCCCAGCATTTT. This chain uses TRBV10-2 with TRBJ1-5; D not certain. The germline V and J ends were trimmed by 4 bases and 5 bases, with 12 bases remaining between them. This CDR3 is built from 14 residues. CDR1 is WSHSY, CDR2 SAAADI, per germline.

In its sample, this clone was seen many times. The chain carries TRBV2 and TRBJ1-6; possibly TRBD1 for D (5 bases). The CDR3 runs 11 residues. Trimming shortened V by 8 bases and J by 9 bases, and 8 bases separated the two germline ends. Germline CDR1 SNHLY, CDR2 FYNNEI. Written as DNA, the CDR3 is TGTGCCAGCGGGGGGAGTTCACCCCTCCACTTT. This sequence encodes CASGGSSPLHF.

In this sample, this clone is medium-sized. CDR3 in DNA: TGCGCCAGCAGCCAGGGACAGGGGTGGACTGAAGCTTTCTTT. Translated, it gives CASSQGQGWTEAFF. This chain joins TRBV5-1 and TRBJ1-1; the match to TRBD1 covers 10 bases. Trimming removed 4 bases from V and 5 bases from J; junction bases left unmatched: 5. The CDR3 consists of 14 residues. From germline, CDR1 is SGHRS and CDR2 YFSETQ. The full variable domain, in which reference TRBV5-1 and TRBJ1-1 provide the parts outside the CDR3, is KAGVTQTPRYLIKTRGQQVTLSCSPISGHRSVSWYQQTPGQGLQFLFEYFSETQRNKGNFPGRFSGRQFSNSRSEMNVSTLELGDSALYLCASSQGQGWTEAFFGQGTRLTVV.

Here the CDR3 DNA reads TGCGCCAGCAGCCAGAGACTAGCGGGGGTCTACGAGCAGTACTTC. This codes for CASSQRLAGVYEQYF. This sequence joins TRBV4-1 and TRBJ2-7; the match to TRBD2 covers 12 bases. V lost 3 bases and J lost 3; bases outside the gene matches: 3. The CDR3 sequence is 15 residues long. Germline V lookup: CDR1 MGHRA, CDR2 YSYEKL.

The gene calls are TRBV7-6 and TRBJ2-1, with D perhaps being TRBD1 or TRBD2 (5 bases each). The V and J ends lost 1 base and 10 bases respectively, with 11 bases between them. The CDR3 runs 13 residues. The germline gives CDR1 SGHVS, CDR2 FNYEAQ. CDR3 region: CASSLVGVEEQFF. CDR3 nucleotides: TGTGCCAGCAGCTTAGTGGGGGTCGAAGAGCAGTTCTTC. Variable domain in full (rest from reference TRBV7-6 and TRBJ2-1): GAGVSQSPRYKVTKRGQDVALRCDPISGHVSLYWYRQALGQGPEFLTYFNYEAQQDKSGLPNDRFSAERPEGSISTLTIQRTEQRDSAMYRCASSLVGVEEQFFGPGTRLTVL.

The V gene is TRBV10-3, the J gene TRBJ1-2; no definite D call. Trimming pared 2 bases from V and 1 base from J, leaving 8 bases between. Looked up from germline, CDR1 is ENHRY and CDR2 is SYGVKD. The CDR3 totals 14 residues. The CDR3 spells CAISETTSNYGYTF. The CDR3 DNA reads TGTGCCATCAGTGAGACTACAAGTAACTATGGCTACACCTTC.

The genes are TRBV5-4 and TRBJ1-1, with D perhaps matching TRBD1 (6 bases). Trimming took off 4 bases at V and 2 bases at J, with 18 bases between the two ends. This CDR3 has 16 amino acids. In germline, CDR1 is SGHNT, CDR2 YYREEE (reference sequence). The CDR3 coding sequence is TGTGCCAGCAGCGCGGCCGTGGGGGCATATAACACTGAAGCTTTCTTT. Translating it yields CASSAAVGAYNTEAFF. The complete variable domain, with remaining parts taken from reference TRBV5-4 and TRBJ1-1, reads ETGVTQSPTHLIKTRGQQVTLRCSSQSGHNTVSWYQQALGQGPQFIFQYYREEENGRGNFPPRFSGLQFPNYSSELNVNALELDDSALYLCASSAAVGAYNTEAFFGQGTRLTVV.

This clone is judged medium-sized. This chain uses TRBV7-6 with TRBJ2-2, with unresolved D. V was pared by 3 bases and J by 3 bases, with 2 bases between. Germline assignment: CDR1 SGHVS and CDR2 FNYEAQ. The CDR3 loop spans 12 amino acids. DNA of the CDR3: TGTGCCAGCAGCTTTTACACCGGGGAGCTGTTTTTT. Amino acid sequence: CASSFYTGELFF.

The gene calls are TRBV29-1 and TRBJ2-4; D unclear. The CDR3 has 11 amino acids. Germline CDR1 is SQVTM and CDR2 is ANQGSEA. V was cut by 6 bases and J by 3 bases, with 6 bases left in between. This CDR3 is CSVVLKNIQYF. In DNA, the CDR3 is TGCAGCGTGGTTCTCAAAAACATTCAGTACTTC.

This clone occurred once. The chain is built from TRBV11-2 and TRBJ2-7, with TRBD2 identical over 7 bases. V was pared by 0 bases and J by 6 bases, with 2 bases of the junction left unmatched. CDR3 size: 13 residues. Germline V CDR1 and CDR2: SGHAT, FQNNGV. CDR3 loop: CASSLDGEGEQYF. Here the CDR3 DNA reads TGTGCCAGCAGCTTAGATGGGGAGGGCGAGCAGTACTTC.

The rearrangement uses TRBV18 and TRBJ2-7; D gene unclear. Germline V gene sequence: CDR1 KGHSH, CDR2 LQKENI. The CDR3 contains 14 residues. Trimming shortened V by 3 bases and J by 2 bases, and 11 bases separated the two germline ends. CDR3 DNA: TGTGCCAGCTCACCGGTGCCGGAAACCTACGAGCAGTACTTC. Translation: CASSPVPETYEQYF.

This clone was found a few times. The chain links TRBV5-1 to TRBJ1-3; D is unclear. V was trimmed by 4 bases and J by 3 bases, leaving 14 bases between them. This CDR3 region has 15 residues. The germline V gene has CDR1 SGHRS and CDR2 YFSETQ. The CDR3 sequence: CASSRSGLDGNTIYF. The CDR3 DNA is TGCGCCAGCAGCCGGAGCGGGCTAGATGGAAACACCATATATTTT.

The gene calls are TRBV4-2 and TRBJ2-1; the D is unclear. CDR1 LGHNA and CDR2 YNFKEQ come from the germline V gene. This CDR3 is 16 amino acids long. Between the trimmed V and J ends, which lost 0 bases and 7 bases, there was a span of 16 bases. The CDR3 loop is CASSQDSGMGVNEQFF. The CDR3 coding sequence is TGTGCCAGCAGCCAAGATAGTGGTATGGGTGTGAATGAGCAGTTCTTC.

The CDR3 DNA reads as TGTGCCAGCAGTTGGGGGGCAGGGGGCAATTCACCCCTCCACTTT. Translating it yields CASSWGAGGNSPLHF. This chain links TRBV27 with TRBJ1-6; 8 bases match TRBD1. CDR3 size: 15 residues. Trimming at V came to 4 bases and at J to 7 bases, leaving 6 bases not matched to a gene. Germline CDR1 reads MNHEY; CDR2 reads SMNVEV (reference sequence).

This chain joins TRBV7-9 and TRBJ2-5; 11 bases agree with TRBD2. The J call may be faulty, since TRBJ2-7 better matches the DNA end. The CDR3 has 15 residues. Germline V lookup: CDR1 SEHNR, CDR2 FQNEAQ (reference sequence). CDR3 nucleotides: TGTGCCAGCAAACGTCTGGGACTAGCGGCCTACGAGCAGTACTTC. It specifies CASKRLGLAAYEQYF.

The chain has TRBV5-4 and TRBJ2-1, with no clear D. The CDR3 covers 17 residues. Per germline, CDR1 SGHNT and CDR2 YYREEE (reference sequence). Trimming shortened V by 0 bases and J by 2 bases, and 15 bases separated the two germline ends. The CDR3 spells CASSLAGPFSAYNEQFF. The CDR3 DNA sequence: TGTGCCAGCAGCTTGGCGGGTCCTTTCTCCGCCTACAATGAGCAGTTCTTC. The full variable domain, rest sourced from reference TRBV5-4 and TRBJ2-1, is ETGVTQSPTHLIKTRGQQVTLRCSSQSGHNTVSWYQQALGQGPQFIFQYYREEENGRGNFPPRFSGLQFPNYSSELNVNALELDDSALYLCASSLAGPFSAYNEQFFGPGTRLTVL.

The V call is TRBV5-6, the J call TRBJ2-5; D gene uncertain. The germline V gene has CDR1 SGHDT and CDR2 YYEEEE. The CDR3 loop spans 12 amino acids. V was cut by 2 bases and J by 4 bases, with 6 bases left in between. The CDR3 loop is CASSLWTETQYF. The CDR3 nucleotides are TGTGCCAGCAGCTTATGGACAGAGACCCAGTACTTC.